This TCR beta chain came from a study of vaccination effects on CD4 cells after COVID-19. Study-level results: The study had few convalescent patients and no early post-infection timepoints. Late post-vaccination, clones induced by infection and those induced by vaccine underwent marked clonal contraction. The study found that only 1 of 255 vaccine-induced clones from healthy vaccinees cross-reacted with common cold coronaviruses.

Some clones are missing from TCRdb's copy, which holds only in-frame ones; the method was immunoSEQ multiplex PCR. The table shows some 68,000 clones, with 80% occurring only once. Expansion of antigen-specific CD4+ T cells with viral peptide pools was carried out by the ViraFEST assay before sequencing. Researchers isolated CD4+ T cells once about eleven days of culture had elapsed. Neither prior SARS-CoV-2 infection nor positive nucleocapsid antibodies were present in the vaccine recipients. A remark on this clone: Its antigen is unknown. This specimen includes other DNA sequences encoding the same CDR3.

This receptor was identified in a human donor who received a COVID-19 vaccine. The material sequenced was CD4+ T cells from PBMCs cultured with SARS-CoV-2 spike peptides, taken before COVID-19 vaccination.

Here the CDR3 reads CASSVGLAGRETQYF. DNA of the CDR3: TGTGCCAGCAGCGTAGGACTAGCGGGGAGAGAGACCCAGTACTTC. The J gene is TRBJ2-5, the V gene TRBV9, with 11 bases that match TRBD2. CDR3 length: 15 amino acids. The V gene end was trimmed by 0 bases and the J gene end by 4 bases; junction bases not matched to a gene: 2. Looked up from germline, CDR1 is SGDLS and CDR2 is YYNGEE. Full variable domain (missing parts from reference TRBV9 and TRBJ2-5): DSGVTQTPKHLITATGQRVTLRCSPRSGDLSVYWYQQSLDQGLQFLIQYYNGEERAKGNILERFSAQQFPDLHSELNLSSLELGDSALYFCASSVGLAGRETQYFGPGTRLLVL.